This T cell receptor beta chain appears in the sequencing data of a study of Graves' ophthalmopathy and Graves' hyperthyroidism. Study as a whole: Peripheral blood was gathered at the point of initial diagnosis, before any treatment started.

Amplification of TCR beta CDR3 regions used RNA transcripts. After a first-round RT-PCR with HTBI primers, a second-round multiplex PCR was run. In TCRdb, the multiplex PCR reads were re-called with MiXCR into one record per CDR3 protein. Of 150,000 to 200,000 distinct CDR3 sequences listed, approximately 40% are singletons. The germline V gene encodes CDR1 MNHEY and CDR2 SVGAGI. Trimming took 0 bases from V and 2 from J, leaving 11 bases between them. CDR3 size: 15 residues. The chain uses TRBV6-5 and TRBJ2-7; TRBD1 is a possible D gene (6 bases). The TCR was taken from a young man with Graves' ophthalmopathy. Material for sequencing was peripheral blood. For the CDR3, the DNA is TGTGCCAGCAGTTACTCTTGGACAGAGACCTACGAGCAGTACTTC. This gives the protein CASSYSWTETYEQYF.